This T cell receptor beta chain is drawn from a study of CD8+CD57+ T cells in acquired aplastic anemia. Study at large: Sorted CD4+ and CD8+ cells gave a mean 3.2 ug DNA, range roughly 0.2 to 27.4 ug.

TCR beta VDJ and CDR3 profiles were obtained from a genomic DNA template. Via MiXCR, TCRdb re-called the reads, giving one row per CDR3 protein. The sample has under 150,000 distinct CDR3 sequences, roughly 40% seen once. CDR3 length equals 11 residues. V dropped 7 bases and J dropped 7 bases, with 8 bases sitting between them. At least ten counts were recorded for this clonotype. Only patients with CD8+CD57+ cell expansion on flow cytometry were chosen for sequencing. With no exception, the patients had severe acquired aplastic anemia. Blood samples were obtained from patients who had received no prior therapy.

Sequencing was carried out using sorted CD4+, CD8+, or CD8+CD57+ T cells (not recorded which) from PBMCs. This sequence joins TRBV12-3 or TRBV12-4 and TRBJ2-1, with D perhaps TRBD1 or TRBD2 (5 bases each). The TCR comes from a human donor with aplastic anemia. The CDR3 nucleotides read TGTGCCAGCAATGAGGGGAATGAGCAGTTCTTC. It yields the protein CASNEGNEQFF.